This TCR beta chain was found in a study of blood T cell repertoires in COVID-19. Which cohort a participant joined came from the clinical history participants gave. Cohort 3 donors were reported recovered after two negative PCRs, clearance, or symptom resolution. J lost 0 bases, V lost 0 bases, and 4 bases had no gene match. There are 17 residues in the CDR3. CDR1 SGHRS and CDR2 YFSETQ come from the germline V gene. This clone came up a few times. Using immunoSEQ multiplex PCR, the repertoire was profiled, and TCRdb retains in-frame clones only, with some absent. The profile shows around 200,000 clones, 75% to 90% of them singletons.

This TCR derives from a man aged 40-49 years who had recovered from COVID-19. The sequenced material came from PBMCs or T cells enriched from blood (not recorded which). The rearrangement links TRBV5-1 to TRBJ2-4; 9 bases match TRBD1. The CDR3 DNA is TGCGCCAGCAGCTTGGACGGGACAGGGAAAGCCAAAAACATTCAGTACTTC. Its protein product is CASSLDGTGKAKNIQYF.